Below, 21 T cell receptor beta chains from the same sample are listed, as sequenced in a study of T cell responses to AZD1222 COVID-19 vaccine. Measured with immunoSEQ multiplex PCR; TCRdb has only the in-frame clones, and not every one. This table holds tens of thousands of clones, around 86% found once. The input for sequencing was peripheral blood, taken on day 0 of AZD1222 vaccination. The receptors shown here come from an adult in good health.

This chain uses TRBV11-2 with TRBJ2-3, with D possibly TRBD2 on 5 matching bases. Deletions cut 5 bases from V and 0 bases from J, with 18 bases between. There are 17 residues in the CDR3. Looked up from germline, CDR1 is SGHAT and CDR2 is FQNNGV. Written as DNA, the CDR3 is TGTGCCAGCAGCCATAGAGGGCAGGCTCCAAGCACAGATACGCAGTATTTT. Encoded protein: CASSHRGQAPSTDTQYF.

The chain combines TRBV30 with TRBJ2-7, with D perhaps assigned TRBD1 or TRBD2 (5 bases each). Trimming removed 4 bases at V and 5 bases at J, with 12 bases between. Germline values: CDR1 GTSNPN, CDR2 SVGIG (reference sequence). This CDR3 comprises 12 residues. The CDR3 spells CAWTSGTNEQYF. CDR3 nucleotides: TGTGCCTGGACCTCTGGGACCAACGAGCAGTACTTC.

This clone was observed a handful of times. The V call is TRBV7-8, the J call TRBJ2-1, with 11 bases identical to TRBD2. V lost 5 bases to trimming and J lost 8 bases; unmatched junction nucleotides: 11. Germline assignment: CDR1 SGHVS and CDR2 FQNEAQ. The CDR3 extends over 16 amino acids. CDR3 DNA: TGTGCCAGCAGCGATTTAGCGGGAGGGCCGGTGTATGAGCAGTTCTTC. It encodes CASSDLAGGPVYEQFF.

By sample fraction, this clone is medium-sized. The chain combines TRBV27 with TRBJ2-3, with D possibly matching TRBD1 (5 bases). This CDR3 is built from 13 residues. The V gene's germline CDR1 is MNHEY and CDR2 SMNVEV (reference sequence). V was pared by 2 bases and J by 7 bases, with 10 bases between. CDR3 bases: TGTGCCAGCAGTTTAGACGGACAATATACGCAGTATTTT. This gives the protein CASSLDGQYTQYF.

This clone was observed once. This chain uses TRBV7-2 with TRBJ2-3; 7 bases map to TRBD2. The length of the CDR3 is 15 residues. From germline, CDR1 is SGHTA and CDR2 FQGNSA. Unmatched junction bases numbered 6, after V lost 5 bases and J lost 1 base. CDR3 nucleotides: TGTGCCAGCAGCCCCCGACTAGCCCGCACAGATACGCAGTATTTT. As protein: CASSPRLARTDTQYF.

The rearrangement joins TRBV11-2 to TRBJ1-2, with no clear D. Germline assignment: CDR1 SGHAT and CDR2 FQNNGV. V gave up 5 bases and J gave up 2 bases, with 15 bases separating them. The CDR3 has 15 amino acids. Here the CDR3 DNA reads TGTGCCAGCAGCCCCATTGGGAAATCCAACTATGGCTACACCTTC. Amino acids: CASSPIGKSNYGYTF.

The chain joins TRBV7-9 to TRBJ2-4; D unclear. This CDR3 is 14 amino acids long. Germline CDR1 and CDR2: SEHNR and FQNEAQ (reference sequence). V shed 1 base and J shed 1 base, with 5 bases lying between them. The CDR3 DNA reads as TGTGCCAGCAGCTTAGGAGCTGCCAAAAACATTCAGTACTTC. It yields the protein CASSLGAAKNIQYF.

The chain carries TRBV6-6 and TRBJ2-3; 7 bases agree with TRBD2. The trim removed 7 bases at V and 1 base at J, leaving 11 bases unmatched. The CDR3 extends over 16 amino acids. Germline V gene lookup returns CDR1 MNHNY and CDR2 SVGAGI (reference sequence). CDR3 coding DNA: TGTGCCAGCACCTCTTCCTTTACTAGCGGCACAGATACGCAGTATTTT. Its protein is CASTSSFTSGTDTQYF.

The V gene is TRBV6-2 or TRBV6-3, the J gene TRBJ1-6, with 10 bases aligning to TRBD1. The germline gives CDR1 MNHEY, CDR2 SVGEGT. The CDR3 is made up of 15 amino acids. The ends lost 4 bases at V and 9 bases at J; junction bases unmatched: 6. CDR3 nucleotide sequence: TGTGCCAGCAGTTTCACCGGGACAGGGGTTTCACCCCTCCACTTT. Residues: CASSFTGTGVSPLHF.

The chain links TRBV28 to TRBJ2-2; 9 bases align to TRBD1. Germline V lookup: CDR1 MDHEN, CDR2 SYDVKM. J gave up 3 bases and V 5 bases, and 1 base lay outside the gene matches. The CDR3 is 14 amino acids. CDR3 region: CASSTGGHTGELFF. The CDR3 bases are TGTGCCAGCAGTACAGGGGGCCACACCGGGGAGCTGTTTTTT.

This clone showed up just once. CDR3 sequence: CASSLWDARSGNTIYF. CDR3 DNA sequence: TGTGCCAGTAGCCTGTGGGACGCCCGCTCTGGAAACACCATATATTTT. V usage is TRBV19 and J usage is TRBJ1-3; D is perhaps TRBD1 (5 bases). This CDR3 contains 16 residues. Germline values: CDR1 LNHDA, CDR2 SQIVND (reference sequence). Trimming cost V 6 bases and J 0 bases, with 15 bases left between them.

The chain combines TRBV11-2 with TRBJ1-1, with no clear D. Germline values: CDR1 SGHAT, CDR2 FQNNGV. V gave up 1 base and J gave up 10 bases, with 10 bases separating them. The CDR3 loop spans 12 amino acids. In DNA, the CDR3 is TGTGCCAGCAGCTTAGTTGGGTTCGGAGCTTTCTTT. This translates into CASSLVGFGAFF.

The CDR3, as DNA: TGCAGCGTTGAAGATCCCGGGCAGGACCGATATGGCTACACCTTC. Translating it yields CSVEDPGQDRYGYTF. This chain uses TRBV29-1 with TRBJ1-2; D ambiguous. CDR1 is SQVTM, CDR2 ANQGSEA, per germline. The CDR3 runs to 15 residues. V was pared by 0 bases and J by 5 bases, with 16 bases between. The full variable domain, in which reference TRBV29-1 and TRBJ1-2 provide the parts outside the CDR3, is SAVISQKPSRDICQRGTSLTIQCQVDSQVTMMFWYRQQPGQSLTLIATANQGSEATYESGFVIDKFPISRPNLTFSTLTVSNMSPEDSSIYLCSVEDPGQDRYGYTFGSGTRLTVV.

The V call is TRBV11-2, the J call TRBJ2-7; D gene uncertain. The CDR3 totals 11 residues. Trimming stripped 2 bases from V and 3 bases from J, with 2 bases between. Germline V lookup: CDR1 SGHAT, CDR2 FQNNGV. CDR3 loop: CASSLYYEQYF. In nucleotides, the CDR3 is TGTGCCAGCAGCTTATACTACGAGCAGTACTTC.

This chain joins TRBV7-9 and TRBJ1-1; D is unresolved. V was trimmed by 2 bases and J by 2 bases, leaving 18 bases between them. The CDR3 is made up of 17 amino acids. In germline, CDR1 is SEHNR, CDR2 FQNEAQ (reference sequence). The CDR3 here is CASSLIHSLGLNTEAFF. DNA for the CDR3: TGTGCCAGCAGCTTAATTCATTCTTTAGGCCTTAACACTGAAGCTTTCTTT.

The V gene is TRBV5-4, the J gene TRBJ2-2; 8 nucleotides align to TRBD2. With V trimmed by 4 bases and J by 5 bases, 7 bases remained unmatched. The CDR3 is made up of 15 amino acids. Germline V CDR1 and CDR2: SGHNT, YYREEE (reference sequence). CDR3 loop: CASSRTSQFTGELFF. CDR3 nucleotides: TGTGCCAGCAGCCGGACTAGCCAGTTTACCGGGGAGCTGTTTTTT.

For the CDR3, the DNA is TGTGCCAGCAGCGCACAGCTACACTCTGGAAACACCATATATTTT. It translates to CASSAQLHSGNTIYF. The chain couples TRBV9 to TRBJ1-3; the D is unclear. Germline loops: CDR1 SGDLS, CDR2 YYNGEE. This CDR3 has 15 residues. Trimming pared 3 bases from V and 0 bases from J, leaving 10 bases between.

The chain couples TRBV19 to TRBJ2-2; possible D gene TRBD1, 5 bases. Deletions cut 3 bases from V and 8 bases from J, with 13 bases between. CDR3 size: 14 residues. CDR1 and CDR2 (germline): LNHDA, SQIVND (reference sequence). The CDR3 DNA reads TGTGCCAGTAGTATGGGGCCCGCGGCGGGGGAGCTGTTTTTT. Translation: CASSMGPAAGELFF.

The chain joins TRBV15 to TRBJ2-1; the match to TRBD2 covers 9 bases. Germline V gives CDR1 LNHNV, CDR2 YYDKDF (reference sequence). The CDR3 runs 18 residues. The V segment lost 0 bases and the J segment 5 bases; nucleotides outside the gene matches: 11. CDR3: CATSRETTSGFEDNEQFF. The CDR3 coding sequence is TGTGCCACCAGCAGAGAGACGACTAGCGGATTTGAAGACAATGAGCAGTTCTTC.

The J gene is TRBJ1-2, the V gene TRBV5-4; 9 bases are a match to TRBD1. The germline CDR1 and CDR2 sequences are SGHNT and YYREEE (reference sequence). The V and J ends lost 1 base and 8 bases, in that order; junction bases with no gene match: 15. CDR3 length: 17 residues. CDR3 in DNA: TGTGCCAGCAGCTTGATCAGGACACAGGGGGCCCTGAGCGGCTACACCTTC. Amino acid sequence: CASSLIRTQGALSGYTF.

The chain carries TRBV3-1 (or the pseudogene TRBV3-2) and TRBJ2-7; 8 bases fit TRBD1. The CDR3 consists of 13 residues. The trim removed 5 bases at V and 4 bases at J, leaving 4 bases unmatched. Germline lookup yields CDR1 LGHDT and CDR2 YNNKEL (reference sequence). The CDR3: CASSGTGRYEQYF. CDR3 in DNA: TGTGCCAGCAGCGGGACAGGTCGGTACGAGCAGTACTTC.